Each of the 22 T cell receptor beta chains below was sequenced from the same sample in a study of cytomegalovirus exposure and HLA in healthy donors. Primers for the PCR totalled 60 Vbeta and 13 Jbeta. Measured with immunoSEQ multiplex PCR; TCRdb has only the in-frame clones, and not every one. In the table there are around 150,000 clones, around 85% of which are singletons. The specimen was PBMCs. All receptors derive from a man aged 40-55 years in good health and CMV-seronegative.

V and J are TRBV7-2 and TRBJ1-4; 11 nucleotides match TRBD1. The germline V gene has CDR1 SGHTA and CDR2 FQGNSA. The CDR3 spans 17 residues. V dropped 5 bases and J dropped 7; count of bases not matched to a gene: 12. In nucleotides, the CDR3 is TGTGCCAGCAGCCGTCGCGGACAGGGGGCATTGTCTGAAAAACTGTTTTTT. Translation: CASSRRGQGALSEKLFF.

This clone was counted between two and nine times. CDR3: CASSRDNGYTF. CDR3 DNA sequence: TGTGCCAGCTCACGGGACAACGGCTACACCTTC. The V call is TRBV18, the J call TRBJ1-2; tentative D call: TRBD1 (6 bases). The CDR3 sequence is 11 residues long. Per germline, CDR1 KGHSH and CDR2 LQKENI. V was trimmed by 4 bases and J by 8 bases, leaving 8 bases between them.

The chain uses TRBV7-6 and TRBJ1-1, with D perhaps TRBD1 (5 bases). Germline V gene data show CDR1 as SGHVS and CDR2 as FNYEAQ. The CDR3 has 14 amino acids. V was cut by 2 bases and J by 1 base, with 8 bases left in between. The DNA of the CDR3 is TGTGCCAGCAGCTTACTCACAGGGAACACTGAAGCTTTCTTT. Translated: CASSLLTGNTEAFF.

Worth noting for this clone: One end of the junction does not line up with germline, which may come from a read error. The chain combines TRBV7-7 with TRBJ2-1; 7 positions agree with TRBD1. The CDR3 is made up of 15 amino acids. The V gene's germline CDR1 is SSHAT and CDR2 FNYEAQ (reference sequence). Here the CDR3 reads CASSRTGSSYNEQFF. CDR3 DNA: TGTGCTAGCAGCCGGACAGGAAGCTCCTACAATGAGCAGTTCTTC.

This sequence joins TRBV11-3 and TRBJ2-5; 7 bases match TRBD2. The CDR3 has 15 amino acids. The V segment lost 5 bases and the J segment 3 bases; nucleotides outside the gene matches: 9. Germline V lookup: CDR1 SGHNT, CDR2 YENEEA. The CDR3 spells CASSPGGGSKETQYF. Here the CDR3 DNA reads TGTGCCAGCAGCCCTGGCGGGGGTTCTAAAGAGACCCAGTACTTC.

Turning to this clone: Different DNA sequences within this sample yield the same CDR3. V gene TRBV6-5 combines with J gene TRBJ1-1; D is unclear. CDR1 and CDR2 from the germline V gene are MNHEY and SVGAGI. There are 12 residues in the CDR3. V lost 2 bases and J 4 bases, leaving 5 bases between the germline ends. CDR3 amino acids: CASSYEGTEAFF. In DNA, the CDR3 is TGTGCCAGCAGTTACGAGGGCACTGAAGCTTTCTTT.

With regard to this clone: At the DNA level, this CDR3 is encoded by other sequences in the same sample as well. The chain combines TRBV9 with TRBJ2-2, with a possible D match to TRBD1 (5 bases). This CDR3 region has 15 residues. Germline V CDR1 and CDR2: SGDLS, YYNGEE. The V end was cut by 0 bases, the J end by 5 bases, with 11 bases between. The CDR3 bases are TGTGCCAGCAGCGTAGGGCAGGGTGGGACCGGGGAGCTGTTTTTT. It yields the protein CASSVGQGGTGELFF.

This clone was seen just once. The chain joins TRBV6-1 to TRBJ1-5; maybe TRBD1 (6 bases). Germline lookup yields CDR1 MNHNS and CDR2 SASEGT. The CDR3 spans 15 residues. The V end was cut by 4 bases, the J end by 4 bases, with 14 bases between. Here the CDR3 DNA reads TGTGCCAGCAGTGCAATACAGGGTTCTAATCAGCCCCAGCATTTT. Translation gives CASSAIQGSNQPQHF.

The CDR3 region has the DNA TGCAGCGTTGAATTCGGTAGCGGGGTTGGGGAGACCCAGTACTTC. Encoded protein: CSVEFGSGVGETQYF. The rearrangement uses TRBV29-1 and TRBJ2-5; 8 nucleotides align to TRBD2. This CDR3 region has 15 residues. V gave up 2 bases and J gave up 5 bases; unmatched junction bases: 10. Germline V lookup: CDR1 SQVTM, CDR2 ANQGSEA.

This clone was counted once. The chain uses TRBV5-4 and TRBJ2-5, with 7 bases identical to TRBD1. Germline loops: CDR1 SGHNT, CDR2 YYREEE (reference sequence). The CDR3 sequence is 14 residues long. The V segment lost 4 bases and the J segment 3 bases; nucleotides outside the gene matches: 6. The CDR3 reads CASSSGQAKETQYF. In nucleotides, the CDR3 is TGTGCCAGCAGCAGCGGACAGGCAAAAGAGACCCAGTACTTC. Together with reference TRBV5-4 and TRBJ2-5, the CDR3 gives the full variable domain: ETGVTQSPTHLIKTRGQQVTLRCSSQSGHNTVSWYQQALGQGPQFIFQYYREEENGRGNFPPRFSGLQFPNYSSELNVNALELDDSALYLCASSSGQAKETQYFGPGTRLLVL.

This clone is a singleton in its sample. In nucleotides, the CDR3 is TGTGCCAGCAGCGACCGTCCGGGACAGGGCAATGAAAAACTGTTTTTT. It specifies CASSDRPGQGNEKLFF. The rearrangement uses TRBV7-2 and TRBJ1-4; 9 bases align to TRBD1. Germline V gene lookup returns CDR1 SGHTA and CDR2 FQGNSA. J lost 5 bases, V lost 5 bases, and 9 bases had no gene match. The CDR3 is 16 amino acids.

This chain connects TRBV9 to TRBJ1-1; TRBD1 aligns across 9 bases. Losses at the gene ends were 4 bases for V and 7 bases for J; bases not matched to a gene: 8. The germline V gene encodes CDR1 SGDLS and CDR2 YYNGEE. The CDR3 is made up of 14 amino acids. CDR3 sequence (DNA): TGTGCCAGCAGCACAGGGACAGGGTCGGGTGAAGCTTTCTTT. Its protein is CASSTGTGSGEAFF. Using reference TRBV9 and TRBJ1-1 for the parts outside the CDR3, the full variable domain is DSGVTQTPKHLITATGQRVTLRCSPRSGDLSVYWYQQSLDQGLQFLIQYYNGEERAKGNILERFSAQQFPDLHSELNLSSLELGDSALYFCASSTGTGSGEAFFGQGTRLTVV.

The CDR3 coding sequence is TGTGCCAGCAGCGTATCGGCGGCTTATGGCTACACCTTC. It specifies CASSVSAAYGYTF. This sequence joins TRBV9 and TRBJ1-2; D call uncertain. The V gene lost 1 base and the J gene lost 5 bases, with 9 bases spanning the gap. This CDR3 spans 13 amino acids. The V gene's germline CDR1 is SGDLS and CDR2 YYNGEE.

Only one count was recorded for this clone. The V call is TRBV7-5, the J call TRBJ2-7; the DNA was not compared with TRBD1, the D call given in the table. TRBV7-5 constitutes a pseudogene. This CDR3 comprises 15 residues. CDR3 residues: CARSSSGTRAYEQYF. For the CDR3, the DNA is TGTGCCAGAAGCTCATCCGGGACAAGGGCCTACGAGCAGTACTTC.

The J gene is TRBJ2-1, the V gene TRBV7-9, with 7 bases aligning to TRBD1. CDR3 length: 13 residues. In germline, CDR1 is SEHNR, CDR2 FQNEAQ (reference sequence). V lost 1 base, J lost 9 bases, and 3 bases stayed unmatched. The CDR3 sequence: CASSLEGGTEQFF. CDR3 coding DNA: TGTGCCAGCAGCTTAGAAGGGGGCACTGAGCAGTTCTTC. The variable domain in full, completed from reference TRBV7-9 and TRBJ2-1, reads DTGVSQNPRHKITKRGQNVTFRCDPISEHNRLYWYRQTLGQGPEFLTYFQNEAQLEKSRLLSDRFSAERPKGSFSTLEIQRTEQGDSAMYLCASSLEGGTEQFFGPGTRLTVL.

The chain's CDR3 is CASSLGPFSPLHF. The CDR3 bases are TGTGCCAGCAGCTTGGGGCCTTTTTCACCCCTCCACTTT. The V call is TRBV5-6, the J call TRBJ1-6; no clear D gene. This CDR3 has 13 amino acids. Trimming left V 0 bases short and J 9 bases short, with 7 bases between. Germline CDR1 and CDR2: SGHDT and YYEEEE.

The chain carries TRBV6-1 and TRBJ1-2; maybe TRBD1 (5 bases). Germline loops: CDR1 MNHNS, CDR2 SASEGT. This CDR3 has 15 residues. Between the trimmed V and J ends, which lost 2 bases and 4 bases, there was a span of 14 bases. CDR3 in DNA: TGTGCCAGCAGTGAAAATGCGCAGGGTTCCTATGGCTACACCTTC. Protein product: CASSENAQGSYGYTF.

J is TRBJ2-5 and V is TRBV10-3; D perhaps matches TRBD2 (6 bases). CDR3 size: 12 residues. Trimming pared 7 bases from V and 4 bases from J, leaving 10 bases between. Germline V gives CDR1 ENHRY, CDR2 SYGVKD. The CDR3 protein is CAIKEEGETQYF. The CDR3 region has the DNA TGTGCCATCAAAGAGGAGGGAGAGACCCAGTACTTC.

This chain joins TRBV4-3 and TRBJ2-2; TRBD2 aligns across 8 bases. Germline values: CDR1 LGHNA, CDR2 YSLEER. V shed 1 base and J 7 bases; nucleotides not matched to a gene: 8. CDR3 length: 16 amino acids. For the CDR3, the DNA is TGCGCCAGCAGCCAAGCCGGGACTAGTGGTGGCGGGGAGCTGTTTTTT. Its protein is CASSQAGTSGGGELFF.

This rearrangement joins TRBV7-8 to TRBJ2-7; 7 bases align to TRBD1. Germline V gives CDR1 SGHVS, CDR2 FQNEAQ. The V segment lost 4 bases and the J segment 2 bases; nucleotides outside the gene matches: 8. CDR3 length: 15 residues. CDR3 nucleotides: TGTGCCAGCAGCTCCCCCCGGGACAGTACCTACGAGCAGTACTTC. Protein product: CASSSPRDSTYEQYF.

This chain uses TRBV5-4 with TRBJ2-3, with D uncertain. V dropped 2 bases and J dropped 0 bases, with 7 bases sitting between them. Germline CDR1 is SGHNT and CDR2 is YYREEE (reference sequence). This CDR3 contains 14 residues. The CDR3 nucleotides are TGTGCCAGCAGCTTTAAATTTAGCACAGATACGCAGTATTTT. Protein product: CASSFKFSTDTQYF.

The CDR3 coding sequence is TGTGCCAGCAGCTTATCGACGACTAGCCAGGGCGGGTCAGAGACCCAGTACTTC. Encoded protein: CASSLSTTSQGGSETQYF. The rearrangement joins TRBV7-8 to TRBJ2-5; 7 bases are shared with TRBD2. This CDR3 comprises 18 residues. The germline gives CDR1 SGHVS, CDR2 FQNEAQ. Unmatched junction bases numbered 16, after V lost 2 bases and J lost 4 bases.